This T cell receptor (beta chain) was found in a study of shared clonotypes between healthy human individuals. Trimming took 0 bases from V and 0 from J, leaving 5 bases between them. The germline CDR1 and CDR2 sequences are SGHAT and FQNNGV. The CDR3 has 14 residues. A note on this clone: Other DNA sequences within the sample encode an identical CDR3.

Here immunoSEQ multiplex PCR was the method, and the copy in TCRdb shows in-frame clones only, minus some. This table has millions of clones, approximately 95% appearing once. The clonotype comes from a man aged 18-30 years in good health. This chain links TRBV11-2 with TRBJ1-2, with D uncertain. Sequenced input: naive CD4+ T cells sorted from blood. Documented subset: CD45RA+ positively selected. As DNA, the CDR3 is TGTGCCAGCAGCTTAGATTCCCCTAACTATGGCTACACCTTC. This sequence encodes CASSLDSPNYGYTF.